The text below deals with one TCR beta chain. The antigen is unknown. This clone may be a read error of a much larger clone one base away. The data originate from a study of breast tumors, draining lymph nodes, adjacent tissues. The study, taken as a whole, reports: Data only fit, rather than demonstrated, lymph node origin of most tumor T cells. Most tumor T cells seemingly derive from lymph node, then expand in tumor. Tumors had less TCR diversity than lymph nodes, more than nontumor tissue. Luminal-like breast cancer showed significantly greater tumor-nontumor repertoire similarity than basal-like breast cancer did.

The lymph nodes were axillary draining lymph nodes from breast cancer patients. TCRdb reprocessed the multiplex PCR reads with MiXCR, giving one entry per CDR3 protein. The table lists over 100,000 distinct CDR3 sequences, 20% to 25% of them singletons. The CDR3 consists of 14 residues. The germline CDR1 and CDR2 sequences are SGHNT and YYREEE (reference sequence). This TCR derives from a female donor with breast cancer. Some clones in this sample may be carry-over from other donors' samples. This chain links TRBV5-4 with TRBJ2-5; 10 bases match TRBD2. Sequencing was carried out using axillary lymph node tissue. Written as DNA, the CDR3 is TGTGCCAGCACCAAGAGCGGGAGGGGGGAGACCCAGCACTTC. It yields the protein CASTKSGRGETQHF. Filled out from reference TRBV5-4 and TRBJ2-5, the complete variable domain reads ETGVTQSPTHLIKTRGQQVTLRCSSQSGHNTVSWYQQALGQGPQFIFQYYREEENGRGNFPPRFSGLQFPNYSSELNVNALELDDSALYLCASTKSGRGETQHFGPGTRLLVL.